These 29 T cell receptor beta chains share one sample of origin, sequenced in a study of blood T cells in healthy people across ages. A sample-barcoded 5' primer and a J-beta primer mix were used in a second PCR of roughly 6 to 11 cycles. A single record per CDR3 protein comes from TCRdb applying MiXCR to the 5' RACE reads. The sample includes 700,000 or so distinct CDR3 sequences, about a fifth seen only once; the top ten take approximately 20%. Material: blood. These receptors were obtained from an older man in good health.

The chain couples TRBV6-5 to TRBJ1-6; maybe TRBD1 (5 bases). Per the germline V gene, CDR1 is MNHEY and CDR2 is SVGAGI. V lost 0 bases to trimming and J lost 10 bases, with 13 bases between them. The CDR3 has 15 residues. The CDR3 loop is CASSYSRRDDSPLHF. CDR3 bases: TGTGCCAGCAGTTACTCGAGACGGGACGACTCACCCCTCCACTTT.

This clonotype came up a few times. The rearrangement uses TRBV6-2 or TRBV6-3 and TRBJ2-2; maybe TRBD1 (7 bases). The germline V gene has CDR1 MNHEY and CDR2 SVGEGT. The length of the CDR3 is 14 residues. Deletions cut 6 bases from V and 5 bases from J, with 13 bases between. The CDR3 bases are TGTGCCAGCAGAGGACAGGCGGGGACCGGGGAGCTGTTTTTT. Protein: CASRGQAGTGELFF.

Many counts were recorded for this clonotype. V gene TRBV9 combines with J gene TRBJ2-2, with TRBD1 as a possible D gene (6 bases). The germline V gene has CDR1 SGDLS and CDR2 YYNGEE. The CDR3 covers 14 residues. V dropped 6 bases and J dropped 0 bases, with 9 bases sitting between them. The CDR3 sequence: CASKGDANTGELFF. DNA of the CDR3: TGTGCCAGCAAGGGGGATGCGAACACCGGGGAGCTGTTTTTT. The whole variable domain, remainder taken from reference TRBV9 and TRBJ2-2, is DSGVTQTPKHLITATGQRVTLRCSPRSGDLSVYWYQQSLDQGLQFLIQYYNGEERAKGNILERFSAQQFPDLHSELNLSSLELGDSALYFCASKGDANTGELFFGEGSRLTVL.

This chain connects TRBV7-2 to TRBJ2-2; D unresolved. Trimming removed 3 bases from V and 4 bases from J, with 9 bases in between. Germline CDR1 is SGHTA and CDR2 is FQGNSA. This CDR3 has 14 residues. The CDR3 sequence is CASSFYGSTGELFF. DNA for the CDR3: TGTGCCAGCAGCTTCTACGGCAGCACCGGGGAGCTGTTTTTT.

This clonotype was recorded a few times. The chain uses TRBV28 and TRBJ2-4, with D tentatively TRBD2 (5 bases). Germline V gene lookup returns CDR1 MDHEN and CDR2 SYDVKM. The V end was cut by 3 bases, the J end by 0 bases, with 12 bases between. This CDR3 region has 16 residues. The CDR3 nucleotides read TGTGCCAGCAGTTTGGGAAGGACTTTAGCCAAAAACATTCAGTACTTC. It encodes CASSLGRTLAKNIQYF.

The CDR3 DNA follows: TGTGCCAGCAGTAGAACAGGGGGCTCCTATAATTCACCCCTCCACTTT. Translation: CASSRTGGSYNSPLHF. The rearrangement uses TRBV7-9 and TRBJ1-6; TRBD1 agrees at 8 bases. The junction had 4 bases not matched to a gene; V was cut back by 6 bases and J by 0 bases. CDR1 is SEHNR and CDR2 is FQNEAQ in the germline V gene (reference sequence). This CDR3 region has 16 residues. The full variable domain, completed using reference TRBV7-9 and TRBJ1-6, is DTGVSQNPRHKITKRGQNVTFRCDPISEHNRLYWYRQTLGQGPEFLTYFQNEAQLEKSRLLSDRFSAERPKGSFSTLEIQRTEQGDSAMYLCASSRTGGSYNSPLHFGNGTRLTVT.

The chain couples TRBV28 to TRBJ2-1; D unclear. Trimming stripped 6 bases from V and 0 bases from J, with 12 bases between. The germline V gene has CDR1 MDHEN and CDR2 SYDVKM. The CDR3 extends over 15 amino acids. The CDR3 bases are TGTGCCAGCAGAAAACTTCTCGACTCCTACAATGAGCAGTTCTTC. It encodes CASRKLLDSYNEQFF.

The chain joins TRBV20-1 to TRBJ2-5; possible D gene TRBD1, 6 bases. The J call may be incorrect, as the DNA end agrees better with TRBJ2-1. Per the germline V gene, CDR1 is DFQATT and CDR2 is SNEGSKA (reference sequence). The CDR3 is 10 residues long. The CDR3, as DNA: TGCAGTGCCTATCAAGGGGGGCAGTTCTTC. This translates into CSAYQGGQFF.

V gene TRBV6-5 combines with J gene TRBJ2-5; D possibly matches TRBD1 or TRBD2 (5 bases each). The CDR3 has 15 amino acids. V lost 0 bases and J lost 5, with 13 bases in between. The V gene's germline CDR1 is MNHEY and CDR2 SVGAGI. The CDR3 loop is CASSYSKGPVETQYF. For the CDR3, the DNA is TGTGCCAGCAGTTACTCGAAGGGACCGGTGGAGACCCAGTACTTC.

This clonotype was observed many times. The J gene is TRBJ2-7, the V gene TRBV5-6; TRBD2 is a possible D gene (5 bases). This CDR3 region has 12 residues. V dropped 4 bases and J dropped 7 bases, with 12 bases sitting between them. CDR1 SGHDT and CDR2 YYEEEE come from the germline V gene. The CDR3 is CASSLNRGEQYF. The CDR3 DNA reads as TGTGCCAGCAGCCTGAACCGGGGAGAGCAGTACTTC.

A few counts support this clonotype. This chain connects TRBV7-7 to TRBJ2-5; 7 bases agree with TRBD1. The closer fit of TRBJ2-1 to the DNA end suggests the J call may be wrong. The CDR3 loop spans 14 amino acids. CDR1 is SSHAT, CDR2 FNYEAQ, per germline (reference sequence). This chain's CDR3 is CASSLTGDLNEQFF. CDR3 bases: TGTGCCAGCAGCTTAACAGGGGACCTTAATGAGCAGTTCTTC.

CDR3 DNA: TGTGCCAGCAGCTGGGACGGGGGATTTGGGACCCAGTACTTC. It codes for CASSWDGGFGTQYF. The rearrangement joins TRBV5-6 to TRBJ2-1; a weak D match, TRBD2 (6 bases). The tail of the sequence fits TRBJ2-5 better, so the J call may be wrong. This CDR3 has 14 amino acids. Germline values: CDR1 SGHDT, CDR2 YYEEEE.

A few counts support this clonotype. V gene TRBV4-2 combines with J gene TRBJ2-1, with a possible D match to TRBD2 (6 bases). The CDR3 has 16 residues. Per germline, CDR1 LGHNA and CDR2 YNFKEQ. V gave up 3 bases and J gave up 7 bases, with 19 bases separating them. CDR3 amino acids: CASSHPRGGGRNEQFF. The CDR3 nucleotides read TGTGCCAGCAGCCACCCCCGGGGAGGTGGAAGGAATGAGCAGTTCTTC.

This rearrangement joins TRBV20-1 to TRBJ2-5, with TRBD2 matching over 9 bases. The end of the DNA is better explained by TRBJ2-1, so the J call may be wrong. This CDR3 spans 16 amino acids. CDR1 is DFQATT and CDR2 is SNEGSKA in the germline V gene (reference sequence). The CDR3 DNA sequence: TGCAGTGCTAGCCCGGTGGCTAGCGGGAACTATAATGAGCAGTTCTTC. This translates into CSASPVASGNYNEQFF.

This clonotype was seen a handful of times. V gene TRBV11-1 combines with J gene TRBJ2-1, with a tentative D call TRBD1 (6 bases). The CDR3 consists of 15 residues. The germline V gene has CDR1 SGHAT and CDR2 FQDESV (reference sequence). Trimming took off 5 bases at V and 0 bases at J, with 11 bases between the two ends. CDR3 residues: CASSQGTLSYNEQFF. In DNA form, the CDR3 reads TGTGCCAGCAGCCAGGGGACCCTCTCCTACAATGAGCAGTTCTTC.

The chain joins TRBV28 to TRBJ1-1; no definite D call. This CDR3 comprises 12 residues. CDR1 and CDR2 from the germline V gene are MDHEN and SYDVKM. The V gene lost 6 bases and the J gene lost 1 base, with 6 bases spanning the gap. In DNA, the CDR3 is TGTGCCAGCAGATCGGAGAACACTGAAGCTTTCTTT. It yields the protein CASRSENTEAFF.

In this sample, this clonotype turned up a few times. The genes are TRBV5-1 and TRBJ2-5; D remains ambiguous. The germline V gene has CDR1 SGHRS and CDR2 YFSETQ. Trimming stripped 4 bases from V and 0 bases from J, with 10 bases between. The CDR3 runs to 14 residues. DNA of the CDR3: TGCGCCAGCAGCAAAGACCGTTACCAAGAGACCCAGTACTTC. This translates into CASSKDRYQETQYF.

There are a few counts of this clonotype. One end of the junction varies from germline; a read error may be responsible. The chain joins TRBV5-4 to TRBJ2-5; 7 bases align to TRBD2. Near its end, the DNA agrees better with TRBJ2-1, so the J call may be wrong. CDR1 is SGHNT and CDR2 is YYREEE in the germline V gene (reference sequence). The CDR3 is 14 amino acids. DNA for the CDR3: TGTGCCGGCAGCTTGGGAGGGTCGGACAATGAGCAGTTCTTC. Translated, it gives CAGSLGGSDNEQFF.

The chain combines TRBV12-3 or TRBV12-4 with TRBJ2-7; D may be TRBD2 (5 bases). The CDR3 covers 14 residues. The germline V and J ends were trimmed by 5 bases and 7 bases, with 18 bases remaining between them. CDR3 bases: TGTGCCAGCAGTCGTGGAGGCTCCTCCGTTGAGCAGTACGTC. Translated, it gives CASSRGGSSVEQYV.

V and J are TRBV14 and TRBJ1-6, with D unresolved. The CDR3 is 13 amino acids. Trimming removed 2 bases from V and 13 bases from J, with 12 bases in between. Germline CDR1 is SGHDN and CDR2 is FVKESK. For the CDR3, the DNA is TGTGCCAGCAGCCAATTCAAGGCCCGGCCCCTCCACTTT. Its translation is CASSQFKARPLHF.

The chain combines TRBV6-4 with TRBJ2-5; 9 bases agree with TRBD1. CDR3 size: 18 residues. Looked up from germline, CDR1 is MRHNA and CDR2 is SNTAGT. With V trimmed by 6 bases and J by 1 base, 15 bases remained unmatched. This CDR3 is CASSHGTGTVLGQETQYF. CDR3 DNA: TGTGCCAGCAGCCATGGGACAGGGACTGTATTAGGCCAAGAGACCCAGTACTTC.

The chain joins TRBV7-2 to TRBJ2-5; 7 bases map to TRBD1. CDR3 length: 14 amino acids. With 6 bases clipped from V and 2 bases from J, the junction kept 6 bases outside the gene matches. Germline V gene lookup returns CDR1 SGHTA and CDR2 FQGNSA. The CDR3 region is CASRLRDSQETQYF. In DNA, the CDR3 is TGTGCCAGCAGACTCCGGGACAGTCAAGAGACCCAGTACTTC.

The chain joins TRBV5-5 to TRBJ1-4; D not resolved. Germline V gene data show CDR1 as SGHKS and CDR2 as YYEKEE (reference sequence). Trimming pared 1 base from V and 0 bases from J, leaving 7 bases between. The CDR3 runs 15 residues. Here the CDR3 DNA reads TGTGCCAGCAGCTTGTATACCGCAACTAATGAAAAACTGTTTTTT. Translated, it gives CASSLYTATNEKLFF.

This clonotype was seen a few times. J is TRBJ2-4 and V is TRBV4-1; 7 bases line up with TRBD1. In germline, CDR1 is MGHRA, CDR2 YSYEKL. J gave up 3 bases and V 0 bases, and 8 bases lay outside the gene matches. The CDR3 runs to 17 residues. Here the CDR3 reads CASSQDLTGAGKNIQYF. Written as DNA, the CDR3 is TGCGCCAGCAGCCAAGATCTTACAGGGGCTGGCAAAAACATTCAGTACTTC.

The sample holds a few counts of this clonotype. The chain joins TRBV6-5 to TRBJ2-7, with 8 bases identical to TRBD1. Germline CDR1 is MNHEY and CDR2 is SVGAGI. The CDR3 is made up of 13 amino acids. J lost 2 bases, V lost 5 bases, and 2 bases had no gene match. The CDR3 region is CASSKTGAYEQYF. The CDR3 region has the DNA TGTGCCAGCAGTAAGACAGGGGCCTACGAGCAGTACTTC.

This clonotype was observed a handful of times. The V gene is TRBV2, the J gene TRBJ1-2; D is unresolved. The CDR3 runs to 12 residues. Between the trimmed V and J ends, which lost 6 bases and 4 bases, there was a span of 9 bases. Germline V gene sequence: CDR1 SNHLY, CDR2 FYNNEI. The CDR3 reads CASSQEAYGYTF. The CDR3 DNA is TGTGCCAGCAGCCAGGAAGCCTATGGCTACACCTTC.

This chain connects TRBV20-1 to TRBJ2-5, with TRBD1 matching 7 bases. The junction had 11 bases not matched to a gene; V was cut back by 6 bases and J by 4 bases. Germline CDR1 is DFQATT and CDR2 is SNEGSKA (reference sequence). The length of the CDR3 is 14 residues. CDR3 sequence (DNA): TGCAGTGCGCTGACAGGGTATACGGGAGAGACCCAGTACTTC. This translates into CSALTGYTGETQYF.

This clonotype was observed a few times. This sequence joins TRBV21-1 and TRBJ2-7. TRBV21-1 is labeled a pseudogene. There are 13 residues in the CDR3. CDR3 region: CASSRRRFREQYV. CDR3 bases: TGTGCCAGCAGTCGCAGGCGCTTTCGCGAGCAGTACGTC.

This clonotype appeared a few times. CDR3 sequence: CASSPTGGTGNTIYF. The CDR3 coding sequence is TGTGCCAGCTCACCAACAGGGGGAACTGGAAACACCATATATTTT. The chain recombines TRBV18 with TRBJ1-3, with TRBD1 matching 8 bases. The CDR3 length is 15 residues. With 2 bases clipped from V and 2 bases from J, the junction kept 2 bases outside the gene matches. Germline CDR1 KGHSH, CDR2 LQKENI. Supplemented by reference TRBV18 and TRBJ1-3, the full variable domain reads NAGVMQNPRHLVRRRGQEARLRCSPMKGHSHVYWYRQLPEEGLKFMVYLQKENIIDESGMPKERFSAEFPKEGPSILRIQQVVRGDSAAYFCASSPTGGTGNTIYFGEGSWLTVV.